This T cell receptor (beta chain) was captured in a study of lung T cells in sarcoidosis with Löfgren's syndrome (TCRdb year 2017). Study-level background: Sarcoidosis was characterized as a granulomatous disease that is mostly pulmonary, in which CD4+ T cells accumulate in bronchoalveolar lavage fluid. The repertoire analyses centered on Lofgren's syndrome patients.

What the study reported, not specific to this receptor: TRAV12-1 and TRBV2 were reported as the most expanded V gene segments in Löfgren's syndrome patients compared with control subjects. Recognition of a sarcoidosis-associated antigen was only suggested; the antigen itself remained putative and unidentified. Multiple Lofgren's syndrome patients were reported to share TRAV12-1 and TRBV2 CDR3 motifs, a finding that suggests public CD4+ TCR repertoires. When alphabeta pairing was analyzed, TRAV12-1 tended to pair preferentially with TRBV2, and the resulting paired TCRs displayed CDR3 homology.

This sample was sequenced with an Illumina MiSeq. In TCRdb, the public reads were trimmed at Q25 with fastp and aligned with MiXCR, with productive beta chains retained. Entries that share a CDR3 protein sequence are merged under the most common genes and DNA. The sample yields roughly 63,000 distinct CDR3 sequences; approximately 21% were counted once. Clones ranked in the top ten supply around 2.3% of the sample. The CDR3 measures 14 amino acids from cysteine to phenylalanine. CDR3 DNA is the only sequence kept; it has 42 bases, read in frame from the first base. Relative to germline, V is missing 5 bases and J is missing 4 bases, with 4 bases of the junction outside any gene match. Sequences MNHGY (CDR1) and SAAAGT (CDR2) are obtained from the germline V gene. In its sample, this clonotype comes out as medium-sized (0.01 to 0.1%). Its antigen is not yet known. Base qualities are missing; no much larger clone stands one base away.

This clonotype originated in a human donor with sarcoidosis (Löfgren's syndrome or another form), or a control subject (not recorded which). This chain joins TRBV6-8 to TRBJ2-1, with TRBD2 matching 8 junction bases. The sample taken for sequencing was CD4+ T cells from PBMCs. The sequenced DNA is TGTGCCAGCAGTCTTAGCGGGGCATACAATGAGCAGTTCTTC. Translated, this gives CASSLSGAYNEQFF.